The clone carrying this TCR beta chain was seen at least ten times. MiXCR reprocessed the PCR reads for TCRdb. The sample has roughly 30,000 clones, about a sixth seen once. This sample was included in a study of metastatic and nonmetastatic thyroid tumors. The J segment lost 3 bases and the V segment lost 4 bases, leaving 8 bases of the junction unmatched. Germline values: CDR1 LGHDT, CDR2 YNNKEL (reference sequence). This CDR3 is built from 16 residues. Thyroid surgery was performed in patients who had received no treatment beforehand. This receptor was identified in a female donor with papillary thyroid cancer or a benign thyroid nodule (not recorded which). Some clones in this sample may be carry-over from other donors' samples. V is TRBV3-1 and J is TRBJ1-4; 7 bases are shared with TRBD1. The specimen was blood. The CDR3 DNA follows: TGTGCCAGCAGCCTAGATACAGGGGTCTCTAATGAAAAACTGTTTTTT. Amino acids: CASSLDTGVSNEKLFF.